The 32 T cell receptor beta chains below all came from one sample that was sequenced in a study of T cell changes during pregnancy in multiple sclerosis. The method was immunoSEQ multiplex PCR; TCRdb's version includes in-frame clones alone and lacks a portion of them. The sample records approximately 65,000 clones, approximately 89% being singletons. Source: peripheral blood, taken in the third trimester of pregnancy. These receptors were obtained from a female donor in good health, enrolled as a control in a pregnancy study.

The V gene is TRBV7-8, the J gene TRBJ1-2; D is perhaps TRBD1 (5 bases). The CDR3 spans 13 residues. Germline V CDR1 and CDR2: SGHVS, FQNEAQ. With 0 bases removed from V and 8 bases from J, the gap between germline ends came to 10 bases. The CDR3 sequence is CASSLAGDWGYTF. In DNA, the CDR3 is TGTGCCAGCAGCTTAGCAGGGGATTGGGGCTACACCTTC.

This clone has more than one count but fewer than ten. The V gene is TRBV15, the J gene TRBJ2-5, with 10 bases that match TRBD2. CDR1 is LNHNV and CDR2 is YYDKDF in the germline V gene (reference sequence). The CDR3 has 16 residues. V was pared by 0 bases and J by 2 bases, with 3 bases of the junction left unmatched. The CDR3 loop is CATSRELAGVQETQYF. For the CDR3, the DNA is TGTGCCACCAGCAGAGAGCTAGCGGGGGTGCAAGAGACCCAGTACTTC.

This chain joins TRBV5-1 and TRBJ2-7, with 9 bases aligning to TRBD1. V lost 6 bases to trimming and J lost 3 bases; unmatched junction nucleotides: 10. Germline assignment: CDR1 SGHRS and CDR2 YFSETQ. This CDR3 region has 15 residues. This chain's CDR3 is CASTPGGQGDYEQYF. The CDR3 coding sequence is TGCGCCAGCACCCCTGGGGGACAGGGAGACTACGAGCAGTACTTC.

This clone was recorded once. This rearrangement joins TRBV27 to TRBJ2-1, with 8 bases that match TRBD1. Germline lookup yields CDR1 MNHEY and CDR2 SMNVEV (reference sequence). The CDR3 covers 15 residues. V shed 4 bases, J shed 1 base, and the junction held 3 bases outside the gene matches. Here the CDR3 reads CASSSGQGSYNEQFF. The CDR3 DNA follows: TGTGCCAGCAGTTCAGGACAGGGATCCTACAATGAGCAGTTCTTC.

The genes are TRBV6-6 and TRBJ1-1, with 8 bases identical to TRBD1. CDR1 MNHNY and CDR2 SVGAGI come from the germline V gene (reference sequence). The ends lost 6 bases at V and 1 base at J; junction bases unmatched: 7. This CDR3 is 15 amino acids long. Here the CDR3 DNA reads TGTGCCAGCAGCCACCCCGACAGGGGGAACACTGAAGCTTTCTTT. Its translation: CASSHPDRGNTEAFF.

This clone has just one count. V and J are TRBV7-2 and TRBJ2-1, with TRBD2 identical over 7 bases. V gave up 0 bases and J gave up 0 bases; unmatched junction bases: 17. Per germline, CDR1 SGHTA and CDR2 FQGNSA. CDR3 length: 21 residues. The CDR3 is CASSLAPSGVMARGSYNEQFF. The CDR3 bases are TGTGCCAGCAGCTTAGCCCCGAGCGGGGTTATGGCGAGGGGCTCCTACAATGAGCAGTTCTTC.

The chain couples TRBV19 to TRBJ1-6, with D perhaps matching TRBD1 (5 bases). Per the germline V gene, CDR1 is LNHDA and CDR2 is SQIVND (reference sequence). This CDR3 is 13 amino acids long. With 5 bases removed from V and 10 bases from J, the gap between germline ends came to 12 bases. This CDR3 reads CASSPGMKSPLHF. The CDR3 DNA follows: TGTGCCAGTAGTCCAGGGATGAAATCACCCCTCCACTTT.

The chain employs TRBV9 and TRBJ1-5; D is perhaps TRBD1 (6 bases). The V and J ends lost 0 bases and 4 bases respectively, with 14 bases between them. CDR3 length equals 16 residues. Germline lookup yields CDR1 SGDLS and CDR2 YYNGEE. CDR3 bases: TGTGCCAGCAGCGTAGGGGCAGGGGAAAGAAATCAGCCCCAGCATTTT. As protein: CASSVGAGERNQPQHF.

The rearrangement links TRBV6-5 to TRBJ2-3; D perhaps matches TRBD2 (6 bases). CDR1 is MNHEY, CDR2 SVGAGI, per germline. CDR3 length: 15 residues. Trimming stripped 0 bases from V and 3 bases from J, with 10 bases between. In DNA form, the CDR3 reads TGTGCCAGCAGTTACTCAGGGAGGCGGACAGATACGCAGTATTTT. It yields the protein CASSYSGRRTDTQYF.

V usage is TRBV7-8 and J usage is TRBJ2-3, with TRBD1 identical over 10 bases. V was clipped by 5 bases and J by 2 bases; unmatched bases: 7. The CDR3 loop spans 16 amino acids. Germline V gene lookup returns CDR1 SGHVS and CDR2 FQNEAQ. The CDR3 sequence is CASSVGTGATTDTQYF. DNA of the CDR3: TGTGCCAGCAGCGTCGGGACAGGGGCGACCACAGATACGCAGTATTTT.

V and J are TRBV11-3 and TRBJ2-1; the D gene is possibly TRBD2 (5 bases). In germline, CDR1 is SGHNT, CDR2 YENEEA. The CDR3 spans 15 residues. The ends were cut back, 1 base at V and 1 base at J, with 8 bases in the middle. The CDR3 DNA sequence: TGTGCCAGCAGCTTAGTCGGGGAATCCTACAATGAGCAGTTCTTC. Protein sequence: CASSLVGESYNEQFF.

This sequence joins TRBV18 and TRBJ1-1, with 8 positions matching TRBD1. Germline V gene lookup returns CDR1 KGHSH and CDR2 LQKENI. The ends lost 8 bases at V and 3 bases at J; junction bases unmatched: 5. The CDR3 contains 13 residues. The CDR3 sequence is CASLDRAHTEAFF. The CDR3 DNA sequence: TGTGCCAGCCTGGACAGGGCCCACACTGAAGCTTTCTTT.

The genes are TRBV6-6 and TRBJ1-6; D uncertain. V was cut by 0 bases and J by 7 bases, with 10 bases left in between. Per germline, CDR1 MNHNY and CDR2 SVGAGI (reference sequence). The CDR3 consists of 15 residues. The CDR3 protein is CASSYSEQINSPLHF. The CDR3, as DNA: TGTGCCAGCAGTTACTCAGAACAGATAAATTCACCCCTCCACTTT.

This chain uses TRBV19 with TRBJ1-1, with TRBD1 as a possible D gene (5 bases). Trimming pared 5 bases from V and 1 base from J, leaving 23 bases between. This CDR3 spans 18 amino acids. CDR1 and CDR2 from the germline V gene are LNHDA and SQIVND (reference sequence). The CDR3 is CASSSVQGSRFRNTEAFF. The CDR3 bases are TGTGCCAGTAGTTCGGTCCAGGGAAGTAGGTTCCGGAACACTGAAGCTTTCTTT.

The chain employs TRBV7-9 and TRBJ2-7, with D unresolved. Trimming took 8 bases from V and 5 from J, leaving 10 bases between them. This CDR3 comprises 11 residues. Germline V gene sequence: CDR1 SEHNR, CDR2 FQNEAQ (reference sequence). The chain's CDR3 is CASSNRDEQYF. The CDR3 nucleotides are TGTGCCAGCTCTAATCGGGACGAGCAGTACTTC.

This chain links TRBV28 with TRBJ2-1; 9 nucleotides match TRBD2. This CDR3 spans 14 amino acids. V lost 5 bases, J lost 5 bases, and 4 bases stayed unmatched. Germline values: CDR1 MDHEN, CDR2 SYDVKM. The CDR3 region has the DNA TGTGCCAGCAGTGTCACTAGCGGGCACAATGAGCAGTTCTTC. Translated, it gives CASSVTSGHNEQFF. Based on the CDR3 plus reference TRBV28 and TRBJ2-1, the full variable domain is DVKVTQSSRYLVKRTGEKVFLECVQDMDHENMFWYRQDPGLGLRLIYFSYDVKMKEKGDIPEGYSVSREKKERFSLILESASTNQTSMYLCASSVTSGHNEQFFGPGTRLTVL.

The rearrangement joins TRBV18 to TRBJ2-5; the D gene is possibly TRBD1 (6 bases). CDR3 length: 14 residues. V shed 6 bases and J shed 3 bases, with 14 bases lying between them. Germline loops: CDR1 KGHSH, CDR2 LQKENI. Here the CDR3 reads CASSGTGTKETQYF. CDR3 nucleotides: TGTGCCAGCTCGGGCACCGGGACAAAAGAGACCCAGTACTTC.

This clone was observed once. The V call is TRBV10-2, the J call TRBJ2-1; perhaps TRBD1 as D (5 bases). Deletions cut 3 bases from V and 6 bases from J, with 6 bases between. Per the germline V gene, CDR1 is WSHSY and CDR2 is SAAADI. CDR3 length equals 12 residues. The CDR3 DNA reads TGCGCCAGCAGTGAAACAGGCAATGAGCAGTTCTTC. Translated, it gives CASSETGNEQFF.

This rearrangement joins TRBV7-9 to TRBJ1-1; D is uncertain. Trimming cost V 6 bases and J 5 bases, with 10 bases left between them. Germline V gives CDR1 SEHNR, CDR2 FQNEAQ (reference sequence). The CDR3 has 12 amino acids. CDR3 sequence: CASSPLATEAFF. CDR3 DNA: TGTGCCAGCAGTCCCCTCGCGACTGAAGCTTTCTTT.

This sequence joins TRBV5-1 and TRBJ2-5, with 12 bases matching TRBD2. The trim removed 0 bases at V and 2 bases at J, leaving 2 bases unmatched. The CDR3 runs 16 residues. Germline lookup yields CDR1 SGHRS and CDR2 YFSETQ. CDR3 in DNA: TGCGCCAGCAGCTTGGGACTAGCGGGGGTACAAGAGACCCAGTACTTC. Translated: CASSLGLAGVQETQYF.

The rearrangement joins TRBV6-6 to TRBJ1-6; D is ambiguous. The CDR3 is 13 amino acids. Germline loops: CDR1 MNHNY, CDR2 SVGAGI (reference sequence). Written as DNA, the CDR3 is TGTGTCGTTCGGGACTCCTATAATTCACCCCTCCACTTT. Protein product: CVVRDSYNSPLHF.

The rearrangement uses TRBV28 and TRBJ1-1; weak D call: TRBD1 (6 bases). Between the trimmed V and J ends, which lost 5 bases and 6 bases, there was a span of 13 bases. The CDR3 covers 13 residues. Germline CDR1 and CDR2: MDHEN and SYDVKM. The CDR3 reads CASSPMDRAEAFF. The CDR3 DNA reads TGTGCCAGCAGTCCTATGGACAGAGCTGAAGCTTTCTTT.

The sample holds one count of this clone. The chain uses TRBV6-6 and TRBJ2-5; D is undetermined. CDR3 size: 15 residues. The V gene lost 5 bases and the J gene lost 5 bases, with 18 bases spanning the gap. Looked up from germline, CDR1 is MNHNY and CDR2 is SVGAGI (reference sequence). The CDR3 reads CASSILGRLQETQYF. The CDR3 DNA is TGTGCCAGCAGTATTCTTGGCAGGCTGCAGGAGACCCAGTACTTC.

V usage is TRBV6-4 and J usage is TRBJ2-2, with D possibly matching TRBD1 (5 bases). The CDR3 loop spans 15 amino acids. From germline, CDR1 is MRHNA and CDR2 SNTAGT. V lost 6 bases, J lost 3 bases, and 14 bases lay in between. The CDR3 DNA is TGTGCCAGCAGAGAAAGGGGTCTAGACACCGGGGAGCTGTTTTTT. Encoded protein: CASRERGLDTGELFF.

The CDR3 sequence: CATKPAKRGGTDTQYF. CDR3 nucleotides: TGTGCCACGAAACCCGCCAAGCGGGGAGGCACAGATACGCAGTATTTT. The chain carries TRBV28 and TRBJ2-3, with 7 bases lining up with TRBD2. Germline trimming cut 10 bases from V and 1 base from J; bases unmatched to any gene: 14. Germline loops: CDR1 MDHEN, CDR2 SYDVKM. The CDR3 length is 16 residues.

This clone was seen only once. The chain employs TRBV6-1 and TRBJ1-2; 8 bases line up with TRBD1. Losses at the gene ends were 6 bases for V and 3 bases for J; bases not matched to a gene: 3. Per the germline V gene, CDR1 is MNHNS and CDR2 is SASEGT. CDR3 length equals 13 residues. DNA of the CDR3: TGTGCCAGCAGCCCGACAGGGGACTATGGCTACACCTTC. It translates to CASSPTGDYGYTF.

The chain employs TRBV11-3 and TRBJ2-5; unclear D gene. The CDR3 has 14 amino acids. Per germline, CDR1 SGHNT and CDR2 YENEEA. Trimming pared 3 bases from V and 2 bases from J, leaving 10 bases between. CDR3 DNA sequence: TGTGCCAGCAGCTTGAGTGACACGCAAGAGACCCAGTACTTC. Protein product: CASSLSDTQETQYF.

J is TRBJ1-1 and V is TRBV6-6; possible D gene TRBD1, 5 bases. The V end lost 8 bases, the J end lost 4 bases, and 20 bases lay between the germline ends. This CDR3 is built from 15 residues. Germline V CDR1 and CDR2: MNHNY, SVGAGI (reference sequence). Written as DNA, the CDR3 is TGTGCCAGCTTCCCCCCGGGCCAGGGCCCCACTGAAGCTTTCTTT. Translated, it gives CASFPPGQGPTEAFF.

This clone was observed a single time. V and J are TRBV5-4 and TRBJ2-2; D is unresolved. This CDR3 has 15 residues. Trimming pared 2 bases from V and 4 bases from J, leaving 12 bases between. CDR1 SGHNT and CDR2 YYREEE come from the germline V gene (reference sequence). The CDR3 is CASSLAWAGTGELFF. CDR3 coding DNA: TGTGCCAGCAGCTTAGCATGGGCAGGCACCGGGGAGCTGTTTTTT.

This clone appeared a single time. V gene TRBV30 combines with J gene TRBJ1-5; D perhaps matches TRBD1 (5 bases). The V gene lost 0 bases and the J gene lost 5 bases, with 11 bases spanning the gap. The V gene's germline CDR1 is GTSNPN and CDR2 SVGIG (reference sequence). CDR3 length equals 14 residues. The CDR3 coding sequence is TGTGCCTGGAGTGTAAGTCCGGGGGATCAGCCCCAGCATTTT. Protein sequence: CAWSVSPGDQPQHF.

The chain joins TRBV2 to TRBJ1-1; the match to TRBD1 covers 7 bases. With V trimmed by 6 bases and J by 5 bases, 9 bases remained unmatched. CDR3 length: 14 residues. CDR1 SNHLY and CDR2 FYNNEI come from the germline V gene. The CDR3 region has the DNA TGTGCCAGCAGCACTGCTACAGGGGTGACTGAAGCTTTCTTT. Translated: CASSTATGVTEAFF.

The chain carries TRBV15 and TRBJ2-1, with D perhaps matching TRBD1 (5 bases). The CDR3 has 12 amino acids. The V end lost 1 base, the J end lost 9 bases, and 7 bases lay between the germline ends. Germline CDR1 reads LNHNV; CDR2 reads YYDKDF (reference sequence). The CDR3 DNA is TGTGCCACCAGCAGAGGGGGCCGTGAGCAGTTCTTC. This gives the protein CATSRGGREQFF. The whole variable domain, remainder taken from reference TRBV15 and TRBJ2-1, is DAMVIQNPRYQVTQFGKPVTLSCSQTLNHNVMYWYQQKSSQAPKLLFHYYDKDFNNEADTPDNFQSRRPNTSFCFLDIRSPGLGDTAMYLCATSRGGREQFFGPGTRLTVL.